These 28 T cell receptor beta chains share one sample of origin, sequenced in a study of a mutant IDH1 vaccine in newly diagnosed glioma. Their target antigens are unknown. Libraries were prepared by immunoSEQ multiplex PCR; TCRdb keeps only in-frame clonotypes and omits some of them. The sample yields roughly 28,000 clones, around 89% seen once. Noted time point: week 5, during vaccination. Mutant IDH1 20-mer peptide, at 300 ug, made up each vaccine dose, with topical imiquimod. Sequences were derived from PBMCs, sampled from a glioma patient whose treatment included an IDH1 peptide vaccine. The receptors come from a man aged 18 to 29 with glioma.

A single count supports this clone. Written as DNA, the CDR3 is TGTGCCAGCAGCGCAGGGGGCCCCGGCACAGATACGCAGTATTTT. This encodes CASSAGGPGTDTQYF. The rearrangement joins TRBV9 to TRBJ2-3; TRBD1 matches at 8 bases. V shed 3 bases and J 1 base; nucleotides not matched to a gene: 4. The CDR3 consists of 15 residues. The V gene's germline CDR1 is SGDLS and CDR2 YYNGEE. Variable domain in full (rest from reference TRBV9 and TRBJ2-3): DSGVTQTPKHLITATGQRVTLRCSPRSGDLSVYWYQQSLDQGLQFLIQYYNGEERAKGNILERFSAQQFPDLHSELNLSSLELGDSALYFCASSAGGPGTDTQYFGPGTRLTVL.

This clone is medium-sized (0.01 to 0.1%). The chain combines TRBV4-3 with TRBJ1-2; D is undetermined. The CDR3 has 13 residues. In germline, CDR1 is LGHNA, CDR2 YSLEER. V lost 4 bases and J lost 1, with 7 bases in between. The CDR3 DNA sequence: TGCGCCAGCAGCCCGGGGAATAACTATGGCTACACCTTC. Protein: CASSPGNNYGYTF.

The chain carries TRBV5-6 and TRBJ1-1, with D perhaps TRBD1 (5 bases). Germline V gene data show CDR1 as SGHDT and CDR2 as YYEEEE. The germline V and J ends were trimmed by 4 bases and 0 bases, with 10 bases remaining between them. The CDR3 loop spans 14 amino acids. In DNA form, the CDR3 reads TGTGCCAGCAGCCCGGGACCGCTGAACACTGAAGCTTTCTTT. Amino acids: CASSPGPLNTEAFF.

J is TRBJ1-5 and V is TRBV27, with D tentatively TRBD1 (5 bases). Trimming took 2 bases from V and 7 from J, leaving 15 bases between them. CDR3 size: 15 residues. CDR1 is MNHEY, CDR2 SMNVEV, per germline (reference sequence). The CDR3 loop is CASSLGDYPGQPQHF. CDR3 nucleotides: TGTGCCAGCAGTTTAGGGGACTACCCAGGCCAGCCCCAGCATTTT.

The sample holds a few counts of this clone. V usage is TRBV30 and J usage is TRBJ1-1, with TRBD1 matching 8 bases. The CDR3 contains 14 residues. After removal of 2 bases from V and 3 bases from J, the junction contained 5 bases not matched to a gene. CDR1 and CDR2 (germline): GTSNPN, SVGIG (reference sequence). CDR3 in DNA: TGTGCCTGGAGTCGGACAGGGTCTGACACTGAAGCTTTCTTT. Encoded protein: CAWSRTGSDTEAFF. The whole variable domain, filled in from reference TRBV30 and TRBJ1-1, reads SQTIHQWPATLVQPVGSPLSLECTVEGTSNPNLYWYRQAAGRGLQLLFYSVGIGQISSEVPQNLSASRPQDRQFILSSKKLLLSDSGFYLCAWSRTGSDTEAFFGQGTRLTVV.

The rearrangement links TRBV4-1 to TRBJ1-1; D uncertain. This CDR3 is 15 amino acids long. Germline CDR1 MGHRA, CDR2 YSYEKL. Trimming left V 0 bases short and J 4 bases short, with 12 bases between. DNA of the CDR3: TGCGCCAGCAGCCAAGATCCCGGGCTTCTCACTGAAGCTTTCTTT. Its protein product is CASSQDPGLLTEAFF.

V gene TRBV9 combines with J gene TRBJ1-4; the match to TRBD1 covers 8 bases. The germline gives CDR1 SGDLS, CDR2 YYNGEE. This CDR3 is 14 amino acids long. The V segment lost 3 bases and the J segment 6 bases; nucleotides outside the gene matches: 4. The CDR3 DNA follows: TGTGCCAGCAGCGCCGAGACAGGGGATGAAAAACTGTTTTTT. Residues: CASSAETGDEKLFF.

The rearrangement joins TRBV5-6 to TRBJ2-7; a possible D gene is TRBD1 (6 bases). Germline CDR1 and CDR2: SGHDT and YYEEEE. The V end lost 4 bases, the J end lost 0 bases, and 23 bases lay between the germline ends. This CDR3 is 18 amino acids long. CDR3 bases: TGTGCCAGCAGCCTCACACACTCAGAGACAGGTACCTCCTACGAGCAGTACTTC. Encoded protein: CASSLTHSETGTSYEQYF.

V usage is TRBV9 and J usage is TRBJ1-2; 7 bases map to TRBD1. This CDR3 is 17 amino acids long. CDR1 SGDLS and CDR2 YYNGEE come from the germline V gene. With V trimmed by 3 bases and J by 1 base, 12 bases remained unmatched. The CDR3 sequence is CASSGRMGTANNYGYTF. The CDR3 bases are TGTGCCAGCAGCGGGAGGATGGGGACAGCAAATAACTATGGCTACACCTTC.

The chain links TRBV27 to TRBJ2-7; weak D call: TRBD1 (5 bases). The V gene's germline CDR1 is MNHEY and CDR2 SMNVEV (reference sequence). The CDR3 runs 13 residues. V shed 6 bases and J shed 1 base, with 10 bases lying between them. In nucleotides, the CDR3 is TGTGCCAGCAGCTGGACACCGTCCTACGAGCAGTACTTC. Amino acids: CASSWTPSYEQYF.

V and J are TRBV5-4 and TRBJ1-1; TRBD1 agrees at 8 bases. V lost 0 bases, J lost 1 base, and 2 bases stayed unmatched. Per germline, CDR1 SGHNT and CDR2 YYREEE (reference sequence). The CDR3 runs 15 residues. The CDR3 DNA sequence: TGTGCCAGCAGCTTGGGGCAGGGGGCGAACACTGAAGCTTTCTTT. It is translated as CASSLGQGANTEAFF.

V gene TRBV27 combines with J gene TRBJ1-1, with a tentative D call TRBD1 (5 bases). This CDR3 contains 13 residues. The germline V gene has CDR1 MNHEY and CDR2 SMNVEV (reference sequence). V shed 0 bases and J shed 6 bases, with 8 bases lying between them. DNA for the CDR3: TGTGCCAGCAGTTTATCGACAGTTGCTGAAGCTTTCTTT. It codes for CASSLSTVAEAFF.

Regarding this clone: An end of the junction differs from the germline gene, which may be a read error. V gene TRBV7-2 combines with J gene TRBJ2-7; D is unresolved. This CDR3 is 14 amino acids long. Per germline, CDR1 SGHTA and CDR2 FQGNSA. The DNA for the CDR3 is TGTGCCAGCAGCTTAACTTTCAGCTCCTACGAGCGGTACTTC. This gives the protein CASSLTFSSYERYF.

The CDR3 DNA reads TGTGCCAGCAGCTTACAGCAGGGGATTGAAGCTTTCTTT. This gives the protein CASSLQQGIEAFF. The genes are TRBV7-2 and TRBJ1-1; possible D gene TRBD1, 6 bases. Germline V gene data show CDR1 as SGHTA and CDR2 as FQGNSA. The CDR3 totals 13 residues. V dropped 2 bases and J dropped 7 bases, with 11 bases sitting between them. Supplemented by reference TRBV7-2 and TRBJ1-1, the full variable domain reads GAGVSQSPSNKVTEKGKDVELRCDPISGHTALYWYRQSLGQGLEFLIYFQGNSAPDKSGLPSDRFSAERTGGSVSTLTIQRTQQEDSAVYLCASSLQQGIEAFFGQGTRLTVV.

The CDR3 region has the DNA TGTGCCAGCAGTTCCTGGGGCGGGGAGCTGTTTTTT. This sequence encodes CASSSWGGELFF. This rearrangement joins TRBV27 to TRBJ2-2; D is ambiguous. The CDR3 consists of 12 residues. From germline, CDR1 is MNHEY and CDR2 SMNVEV (reference sequence). The V end was cut by 4 bases, the J end by 7 bases, with 7 bases between.

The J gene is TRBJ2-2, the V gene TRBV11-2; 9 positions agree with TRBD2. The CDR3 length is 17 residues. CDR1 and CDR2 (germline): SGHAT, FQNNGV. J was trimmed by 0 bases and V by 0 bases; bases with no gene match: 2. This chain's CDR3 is CASSLDAGGSNTGELFF. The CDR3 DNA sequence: TGTGCCAGCAGCTTAGATGCGGGAGGGTCGAACACCGGGGAGCTGTTTTTT. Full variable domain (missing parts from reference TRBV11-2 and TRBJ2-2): EAGVAQSPRYKIIEKRQSVAFWCNPISGHATLYWYQQILGQGPKLLIQFQNNGVVDDSQLPKDRFSAERLKGVDSTLKIQPAKLEDSAVYLCASSLDAGGSNTGELFFGEGSRLTVL.

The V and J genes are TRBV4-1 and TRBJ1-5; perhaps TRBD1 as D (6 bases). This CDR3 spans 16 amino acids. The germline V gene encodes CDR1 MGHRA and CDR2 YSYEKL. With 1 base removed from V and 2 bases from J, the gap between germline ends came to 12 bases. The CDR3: CASSQVQGLGNQPQHF. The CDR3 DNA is TGCGCCAGCAGCCAAGTTCAGGGGCTGGGCAATCAGCCCCAGCATTTT.

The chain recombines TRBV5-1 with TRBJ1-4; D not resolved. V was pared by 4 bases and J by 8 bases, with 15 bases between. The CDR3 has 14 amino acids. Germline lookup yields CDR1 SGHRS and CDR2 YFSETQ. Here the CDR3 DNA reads TGCGCCAGCAGCCTACAAGAGTCGGCCGAAAAACTGTTTTTT. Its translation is CASSLQESAEKLFF.

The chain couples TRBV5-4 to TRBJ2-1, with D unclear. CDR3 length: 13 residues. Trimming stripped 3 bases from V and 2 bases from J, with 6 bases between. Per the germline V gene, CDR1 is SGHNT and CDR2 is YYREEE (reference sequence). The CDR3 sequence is CASSSGTYNEQFF. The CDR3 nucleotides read TGTGCCAGCAGCTCGGGCACCTACAATGAGCAGTTCTTC.

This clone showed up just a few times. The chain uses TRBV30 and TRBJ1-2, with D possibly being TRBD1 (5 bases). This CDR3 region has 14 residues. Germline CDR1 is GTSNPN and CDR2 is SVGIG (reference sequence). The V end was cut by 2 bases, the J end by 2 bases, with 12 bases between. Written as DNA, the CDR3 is TGTGCCTGGAGTAGGACACGAGCAAACTATGGCTACACCTTC. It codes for CAWSRTRANYGYTF.

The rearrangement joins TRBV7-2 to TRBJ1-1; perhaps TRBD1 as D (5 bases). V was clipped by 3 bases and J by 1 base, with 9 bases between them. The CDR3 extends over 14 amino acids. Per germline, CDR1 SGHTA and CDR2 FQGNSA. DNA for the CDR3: TGTGCCAGCAGCTTTTTGGGGCGGAACACTGAAGCTTTCTTT. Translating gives CASSFLGRNTEAFF.

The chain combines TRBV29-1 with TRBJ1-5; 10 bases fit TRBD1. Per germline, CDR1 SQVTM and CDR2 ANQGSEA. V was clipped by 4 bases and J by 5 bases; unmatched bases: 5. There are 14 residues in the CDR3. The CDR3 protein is CSVASGTGDQPQHF. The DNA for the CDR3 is TGCAGCGTTGCGAGCGGGACAGGGGATCAGCCCCAGCATTTT.

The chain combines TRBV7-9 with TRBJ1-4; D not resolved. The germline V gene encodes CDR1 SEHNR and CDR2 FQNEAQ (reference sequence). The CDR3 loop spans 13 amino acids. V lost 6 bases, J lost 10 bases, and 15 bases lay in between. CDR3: CASSWGSSGKLFF. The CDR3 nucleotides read TGTGCCAGCAGTTGGGGATCTTCGGGAAAACTGTTTTTT.

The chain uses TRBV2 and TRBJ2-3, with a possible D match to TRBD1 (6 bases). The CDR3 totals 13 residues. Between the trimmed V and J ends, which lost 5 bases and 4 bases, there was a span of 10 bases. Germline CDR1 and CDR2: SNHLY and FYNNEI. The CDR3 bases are TGTGCCAGCAGTCGGGCAGGGGCAGATACGCAGTATTTT. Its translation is CASSRAGADTQYF.

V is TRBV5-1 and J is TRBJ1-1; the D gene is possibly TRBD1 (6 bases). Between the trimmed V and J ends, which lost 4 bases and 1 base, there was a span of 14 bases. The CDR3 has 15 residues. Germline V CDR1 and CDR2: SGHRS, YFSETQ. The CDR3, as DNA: TGCGCCAGCAGCCCGCGACAGGCTCCGAACACTGAAGCTTTCTTT. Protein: CASSPRQAPNTEAFF. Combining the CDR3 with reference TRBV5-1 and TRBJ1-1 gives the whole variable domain KAGVTQTPRYLIKTRGQQVTLSCSPISGHRSVSWYQQTPGQGLQFLFEYFSETQRNKGNFPGRFSGRQFSNSRSEMNVSTLELGDSALYLCASSPRQAPNTEAFFGQGTRLTVV.

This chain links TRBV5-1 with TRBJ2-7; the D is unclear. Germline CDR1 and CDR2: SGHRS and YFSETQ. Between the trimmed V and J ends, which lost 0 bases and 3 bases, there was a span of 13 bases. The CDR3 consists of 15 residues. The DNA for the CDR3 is TGCGCCAGCAGCTTGGTTGTCGGCATCGGCTACGAGCAGTACTTC. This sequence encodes CASSLVVGIGYEQYF.

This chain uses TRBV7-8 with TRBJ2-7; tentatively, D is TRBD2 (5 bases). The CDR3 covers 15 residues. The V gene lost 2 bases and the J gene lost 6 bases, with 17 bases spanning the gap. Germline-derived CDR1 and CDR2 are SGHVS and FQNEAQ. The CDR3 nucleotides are TGTGCCAGCAGCTTAAGCGCACTAGGTTTCGGCGAGCAGTACTTC. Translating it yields CASSLSALGFGEQYF.

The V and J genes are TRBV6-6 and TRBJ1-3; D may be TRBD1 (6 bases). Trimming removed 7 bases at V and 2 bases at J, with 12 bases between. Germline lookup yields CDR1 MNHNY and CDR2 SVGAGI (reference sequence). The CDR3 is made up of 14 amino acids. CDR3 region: CASTKGGTGNTIYF. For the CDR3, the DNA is TGTGCCAGCACGAAGGGGGGGACTGGAAACACCATATATTTT.